Sequencing of this TCR beta chain was carried out in a study of human T cells and chemical hapten exposure. On the study more broadly: Patch tests put 0.01% DPC on the upper back, and the results were checked at 6 days.

The time point is: patch test 3, about 24 weeks after DPC sensitization. Treatment meaning: therapeutic diphenylcyclopropenone sensitization with weekly scalp DPC. Each CDR3 protein gets one entry after TCRdb re-called the RACE reads with MiXCR. The sample has over 100,000 distinct CDR3 sequences; about 11% are singletons. After removal of 3 bases from V and 2 bases from J, the junction contained 6 bases not matched to a gene. The CDR3 runs 17 residues. Germline values: CDR1 SGHDT, CDR2 YYEEEE. The gene calls are TRBV5-6 and TRBJ1-5; 12 nucleotides match TRBD1. This clonotype originated in a woman aged 45-65 years with alopecia areata. Some clones in this sample may be carry-over from other donors' samples. Sequencing used whole blood, obtained in connection with sensitization to the hapten diphenylcyclopropenone (DPC). The CDR3 DNA reads TGTGCCAGCAGCTCCCGGGACAGGGGGCGCGGCAATCAGCCCCAGCATTTT. Translated, it gives CASSSRDRGRGNQPQHF.